This T cell receptor beta chain was sequenced for a study of blood T cells in healthy people across ages. Looking at the study overall: With template switching, about one barcoded beta molecule was captured per two T cells.

The V gene lost 5 bases and the J gene lost 7 bases, with 11 bases spanning the gap. Germline V gene data show CDR1 as SGHTA and CDR2 as FQGNSA. The CDR3 consists of 13 residues. Sample-barcoded 5' priming and a J-beta primer mix drove a second PCR of about 6 to 12 cycles. TCRdb re-called the 5' RACE reads through MiXCR, storing one row per CDR3 protein. This table has over 600,000 distinct CDR3 sequences, 45% to 70% appearing once. Researchers collected about 9.7 milliliters of peripheral blood from every single donor. Sequences were obtained from blood. The sequence derives from a middle-aged man in good health. V is TRBV7-2 and J is TRBJ2-2; a weak D match, TRBD1 (6 bases). In DNA, the CDR3 is TGTGCCAGCAGCAAAACAGGGAACGGGGAGCTGTTTTTT. Amino acids: CASSKTGNGELFF.